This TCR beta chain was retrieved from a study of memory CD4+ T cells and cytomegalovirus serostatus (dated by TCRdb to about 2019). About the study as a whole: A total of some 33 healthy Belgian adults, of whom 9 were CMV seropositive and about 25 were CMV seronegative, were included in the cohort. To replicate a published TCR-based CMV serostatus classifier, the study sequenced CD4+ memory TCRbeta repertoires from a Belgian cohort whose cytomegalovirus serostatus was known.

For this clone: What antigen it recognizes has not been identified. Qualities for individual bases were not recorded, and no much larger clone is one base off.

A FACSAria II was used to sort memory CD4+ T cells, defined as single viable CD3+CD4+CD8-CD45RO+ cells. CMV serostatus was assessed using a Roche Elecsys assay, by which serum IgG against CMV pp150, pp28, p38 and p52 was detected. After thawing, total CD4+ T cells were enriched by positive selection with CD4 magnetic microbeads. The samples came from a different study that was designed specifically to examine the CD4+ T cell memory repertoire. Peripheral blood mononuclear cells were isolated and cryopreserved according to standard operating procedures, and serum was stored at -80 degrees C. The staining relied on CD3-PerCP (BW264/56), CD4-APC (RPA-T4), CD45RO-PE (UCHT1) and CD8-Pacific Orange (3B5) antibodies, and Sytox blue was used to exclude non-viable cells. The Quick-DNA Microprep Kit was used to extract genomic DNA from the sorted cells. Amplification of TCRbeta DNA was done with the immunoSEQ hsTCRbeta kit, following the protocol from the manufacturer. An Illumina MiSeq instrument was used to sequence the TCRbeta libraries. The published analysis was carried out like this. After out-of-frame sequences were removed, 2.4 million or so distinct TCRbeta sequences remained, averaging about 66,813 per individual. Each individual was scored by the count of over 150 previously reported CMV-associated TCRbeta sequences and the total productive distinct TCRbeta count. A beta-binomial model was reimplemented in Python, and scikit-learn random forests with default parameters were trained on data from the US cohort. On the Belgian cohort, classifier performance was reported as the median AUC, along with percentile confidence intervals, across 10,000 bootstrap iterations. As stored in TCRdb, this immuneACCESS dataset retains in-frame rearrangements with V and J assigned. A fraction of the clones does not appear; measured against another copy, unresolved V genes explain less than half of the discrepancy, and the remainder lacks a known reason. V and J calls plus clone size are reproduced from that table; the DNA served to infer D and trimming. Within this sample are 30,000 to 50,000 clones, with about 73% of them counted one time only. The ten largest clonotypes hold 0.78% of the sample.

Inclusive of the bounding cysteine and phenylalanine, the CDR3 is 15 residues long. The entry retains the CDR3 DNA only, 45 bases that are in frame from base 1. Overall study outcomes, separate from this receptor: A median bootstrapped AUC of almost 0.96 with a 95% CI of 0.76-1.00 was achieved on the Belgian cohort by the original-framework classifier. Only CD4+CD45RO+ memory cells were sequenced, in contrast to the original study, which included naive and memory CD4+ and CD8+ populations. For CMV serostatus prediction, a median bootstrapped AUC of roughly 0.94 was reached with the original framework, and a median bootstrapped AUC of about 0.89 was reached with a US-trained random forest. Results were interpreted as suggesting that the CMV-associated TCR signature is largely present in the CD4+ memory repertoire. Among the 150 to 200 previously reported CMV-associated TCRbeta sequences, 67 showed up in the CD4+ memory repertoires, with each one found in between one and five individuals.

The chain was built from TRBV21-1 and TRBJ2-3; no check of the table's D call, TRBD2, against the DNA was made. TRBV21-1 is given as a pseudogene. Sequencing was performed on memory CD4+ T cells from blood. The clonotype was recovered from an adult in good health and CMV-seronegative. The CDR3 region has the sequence CASSPRRRGTDTQYF. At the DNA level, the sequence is TGTGCCAGCAGCCCAAGAAGGAGGGGCACAGATACGCAGTATTTT.